The 17 T cell receptor beta chains below come from one sample, sequenced in a study of control samples from healthy donors and cancer patients. Sequenced by immunoSEQ multiplex PCR; TCRdb stores in-frame clones only, minus some. The data show some 77,000 clones, approximately 88% seen once. Sequenced sample: blood. The receptors come from a woman between 55 and 75 years old in good health.

The rearrangement links TRBV18 to TRBJ2-5; maybe TRBD1 (6 bases). Trimming took 2 bases from V and 7 from J, leaving 20 bases between them. CDR1 and CDR2 (germline): KGHSH, LQKENI. This CDR3 contains 16 residues. As DNA, the CDR3 is TGTGCCAGCTCACCAGTTGAGTCTCAGGGGAGTGGGACCCAGTACTTC. As protein: CASSPVESQGSGTQYF.

The chain joins TRBV12-3 or TRBV12-4 to TRBJ1-5; D is possibly TRBD1 (6 bases). This CDR3 spans 13 amino acids. Trimming cost V 6 bases and J 4 bases, with 10 bases left between them. The CDR3 nucleotides are TGTGCCAGCAGATTCGGACAGAATCAGCCCCAGCATTTT. This encodes CASRFGQNQPQHF.

The V call is TRBV4-1, the J call TRBJ2-3; D is unresolved. V was shortened by 3 bases and J by 2 bases, with 6 bases between the two germline ends. Germline lookup yields CDR1 MGHRA and CDR2 YSYEKL. The CDR3 runs to 13 residues. CDR3 protein: CASSQVFTDTQYF. Written as DNA, the CDR3 is TGCGCCAGCAGCCAGGTGTTCACAGATACGCAGTATTTT.

The chain's CDR3 is CASSLVTEDTTNEKLFF. DNA for the CDR3: TGTGCCAGTAGCCTCGTAACAGAGGATACAACTAATGAAAAACTGTTTTTT. The J gene is TRBJ1-4, the V gene TRBV19; D remains unclear. Germline CDR1 reads LNHDA; CDR2 reads SQIVND (reference sequence). Trimming took off 6 bases at V and 0 bases at J, with 17 bases between the two ends. The CDR3 is 17 residues long. Variable domain in full (rest from reference TRBV19 and TRBJ1-4): DGGITQSPKYLFRKEGQNVTLSCEQNLNHDAMYWYRQDPGQGLRLIYYSQIVNDFQKGDIAEGYSVSREKKESFPLTVTSAQKNPTAFYLCASSLVTEDTTNEKLFFGSGTQLSVL.

The rearrangement joins TRBV4-1 to TRBJ1-5; the D is unclear. The CDR3 loop spans 16 amino acids. CDR1 MGHRA and CDR2 YSYEKL come from the germline V gene. The germline V and J ends were trimmed by 2 bases and 2 bases, with 13 bases remaining between them. For the CDR3, the DNA is TGCGCCAGCAGCCAATTTCTTCAGGCCGGCAATCAGCCCCAGCATTTT. Translating it yields CASSQFLQAGNQPQHF.

J is TRBJ1-1 and V is TRBV29-1, with 7 positions matching TRBD1. Unmatched junction bases numbered 2, after V lost 1 base and J lost 3 bases. The CDR3 is 13 residues long. CDR1 and CDR2 (germline): SQVTM, ANQGSEA. CDR3 sequence reads: CSVEGTGYTEAFF. In DNA, the CDR3 is TGCAGCGTTGAAGGGACAGGATACACTGAAGCTTTCTTT.

J is TRBJ2-1 and V is TRBV30, with 13 bases fitting TRBD2. The germline V gene encodes CDR1 GTSNPN and CDR2 SVGIG (reference sequence). The CDR3 runs 15 residues. Trimming removed 3 bases from V and 7 bases from J; junction bases left unmatched: 6. DNA for the CDR3: TGTGCCTGGAGCCCCGGACTAGCGGGAGCAAATGAGCAGTTCTTC. It yields the protein CAWSPGLAGANEQFF.

In its sample, this clone was seen once. The chain combines TRBV6-5 with TRBJ2-5, with 8 bases lining up with TRBD2. Looked up from germline, CDR1 is MNHEY and CDR2 is SVGAGI. The CDR3 loop spans 14 amino acids. J lost 5 bases, V lost 7 bases, and 9 bases had no gene match. In nucleotides, the CDR3 is TGTGCCAGCAACCATCGCGGGGGGCCTGAGACCCAGTACTTC. This gives the protein CASNHRGGPETQYF.

This chain uses TRBV28 with TRBJ1-2; D ambiguous. Between the trimmed V and J ends, which lost 5 bases and 4 bases, there was a span of 17 bases. The CDR3 loop spans 15 amino acids. Germline V gene sequence: CDR1 MDHEN, CDR2 SYDVKM. In DNA, the CDR3 is TGTGCCAGCAGTAGACCCCCCGGGGATCTCTATGGCTACACCTTC. Encoded protein: CASSRPPGDLYGYTF.

This chain links TRBV27 with TRBJ1-6; D unresolved. The ends were cut back, 3 bases at V and 10 bases at J, with 13 bases in the middle. CDR3 length: 14 residues. The germline gives CDR1 MNHEY, CDR2 SMNVEV (reference sequence). DNA of the CDR3: TGTGCCAGCAGTTTTGGAATTGAGGGATCACCCCTCCACTTT. The encoded protein is CASSFGIEGSPLHF.

V and J are TRBV5-4 and TRBJ1-3, with TRBD1 as a possible D gene (6 bases). This CDR3 spans 16 amino acids. V lost 0 bases and J lost 1, with 11 bases in between. Per germline, CDR1 SGHNT and CDR2 YYREEE (reference sequence). The CDR3 loop reads CASSLEGGPSGNTIYF. The CDR3 coding sequence is TGTGCCAGCAGCTTGGAGGGGGGTCCTTCTGGAAACACCATATATTTT. Together with reference TRBV5-4 and TRBJ1-3, the CDR3 gives the full variable domain: ETGVTQSPTHLIKTRGQQVTLRCSSQSGHNTVSWYQQALGQGPQFIFQYYREEENGRGNFPPRFSGLQFPNYSSELNVNALELDDSALYLCASSLEGGPSGNTIYFGEGSWLTVV.

A few counts support this clone. V usage is TRBV11-3 and J usage is TRBJ2-3; 14 bases are shared with TRBD2. From germline, CDR1 is SGHNT and CDR2 YENEEA. The CDR3 consists of 15 residues. V lost 5 bases to trimming and J lost 4 bases; unmatched junction nucleotides: 2. The CDR3 sequence is CASSQTSGGADTQYF. The CDR3 DNA reads TGTGCCAGCAGCCAGACTAGCGGGGGGGCAGATACGCAGTATTTT. Filled out from reference TRBV11-3 and TRBJ2-3, the complete variable domain reads EAGVVQSPRYKIIEKKQPVAFWCNPISGHNTLYWYLQNLGQGPELLIRYENEEAVDDSQLPKDRFSAERLKGVDSTLKIQPAELGDSAVYLCASSQTSGGADTQYFGPGTRLTVL.

Of note for this clone: Other DNA sequences within the sample encode an identical CDR3. This chain connects TRBV24-1 to TRBJ1-1; TRBD1 might be the D (5 bases). Trimming left V 2 bases short and J 1 base short, with 10 bases between. The CDR3 totals 15 residues. Germline V gene lookup returns CDR1 KGHDR and CDR2 SFDVKD. The CDR3 loop reads CATSDSRGGNTEAFF. CDR3 nucleotide sequence: TGTGCCACCAGTGATTCGCGCGGGGGGAACACTGAAGCTTTCTTT.

The chain uses TRBV28 and TRBJ2-1; 7 bases align to TRBD2. J lost 5 bases, V lost 5 bases, and 12 bases had no gene match. The CDR3 has 16 residues. From germline, CDR1 is MDHEN and CDR2 SYDVKM. CDR3 protein: CASSPIGRDYNNEQFF. CDR3 coding DNA: TGTGCCAGCAGTCCAATTGGACGGGACTACAACAATGAGCAGTTCTTC.

The rearrangement uses TRBV30 and TRBJ1-4, with TRBD1 matching 7 bases. Per the germline V gene, CDR1 is GTSNPN and CDR2 is SVGIG (reference sequence). This CDR3 comprises 14 residues. V was clipped by 3 bases and J by 7 bases; unmatched bases: 8. The CDR3: CAWSPGGRGEKLFF. The CDR3 coding sequence is TGTGCCTGGAGCCCAGGGGGACGAGGTGAAAAACTGTTTTTT. The full variable domain, its missing parts supplied by reference TRBV30 and TRBJ1-4, is SQTIHQWPATLVQPVGSPLSLECTVEGTSNPNLYWYRQAAGRGLQLLFYSVGIGQISSEVPQNLSASRPQDRQFILSSKKLLLSDSGFYLCAWSPGGRGEKLFFGSGTQLSVL.

The chain combines TRBV2 with TRBJ2-5; 7 bases line up with TRBD1. This CDR3 is 14 amino acids long. Losses at the gene ends were 4 bases for V and 2 bases for J; bases not matched to a gene: 4. The germline V gene has CDR1 SNHLY and CDR2 FYNNEI. The CDR3, as DNA: TGTGCCAGCAGTGTAGGGACAGTACAAGAGACCCAGTACTTC. Translated, it gives CASSVGTVQETQYF.

The chain joins TRBV5-1 to TRBJ2-7; 10 bases are shared with TRBD1. This CDR3 is built from 14 residues. From germline, CDR1 is SGHRS and CDR2 YFSETQ. The V segment lost 2 bases and the J segment 6 bases; nucleotides outside the gene matches: 5. CDR3 nucleotides: TGCGCCAGCAGCTTCAGGACAGGGGGGTTCGAGCAGTACTTC. Translated: CASSFRTGGFEQYF.